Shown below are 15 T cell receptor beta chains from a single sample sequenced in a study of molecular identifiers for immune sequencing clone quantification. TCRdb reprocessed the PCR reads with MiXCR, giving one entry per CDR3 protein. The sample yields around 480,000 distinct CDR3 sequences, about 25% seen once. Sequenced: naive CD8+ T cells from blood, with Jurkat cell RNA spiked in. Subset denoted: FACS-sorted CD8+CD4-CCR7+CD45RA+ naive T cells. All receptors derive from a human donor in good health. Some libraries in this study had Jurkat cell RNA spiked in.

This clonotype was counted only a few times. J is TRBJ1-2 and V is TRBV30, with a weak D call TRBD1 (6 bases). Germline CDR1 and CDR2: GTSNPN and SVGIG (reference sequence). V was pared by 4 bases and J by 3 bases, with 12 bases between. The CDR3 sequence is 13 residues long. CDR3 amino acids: CAWKSGADYGYTF. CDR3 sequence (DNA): TGTGCCTGGAAATCAGGGGCGGACTATGGCTACACCTTC.

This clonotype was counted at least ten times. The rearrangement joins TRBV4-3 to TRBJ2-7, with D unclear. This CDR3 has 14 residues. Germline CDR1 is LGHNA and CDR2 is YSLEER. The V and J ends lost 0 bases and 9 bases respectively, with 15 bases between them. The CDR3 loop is CASSQETAHYGQYF. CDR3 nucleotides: TGCGCCAGCAGCCAAGAGACGGCCCACTATGGGCAGTACTTC.

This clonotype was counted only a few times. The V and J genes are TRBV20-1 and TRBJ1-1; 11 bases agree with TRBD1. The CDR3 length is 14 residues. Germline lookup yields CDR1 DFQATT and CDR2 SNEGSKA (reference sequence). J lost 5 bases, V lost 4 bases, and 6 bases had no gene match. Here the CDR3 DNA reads TGCAGTGCTATCCGGGACAGGGGGTCAACTGAAGCTTTCTTT. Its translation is CSAIRDRGSTEAFF.

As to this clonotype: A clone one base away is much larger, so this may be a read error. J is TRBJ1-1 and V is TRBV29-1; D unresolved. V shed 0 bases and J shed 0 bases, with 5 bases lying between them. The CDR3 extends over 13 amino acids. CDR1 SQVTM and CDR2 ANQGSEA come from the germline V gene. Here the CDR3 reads CSVEEPMNTEAFF. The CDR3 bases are TGCAGCGTTGAAGAACCTATGAACACTGAAGCTTTCTTT.

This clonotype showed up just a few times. DNA for the CDR3: TGTGCCAGCAGCGTAGCCCCAGGGGGGGCCTTTGCAGATACGCAGTATTTT. Translating it yields CASSVAPGGAFADTQYF. The V call is TRBV9, the J call TRBJ2-3; D might be TRBD1 or TRBD2, each matching 7 bases. CDR3 length: 17 amino acids. CDR1 is SGDLS and CDR2 is YYNGEE in the germline V gene. V lost 0 bases and J lost 4, with 18 bases in between.

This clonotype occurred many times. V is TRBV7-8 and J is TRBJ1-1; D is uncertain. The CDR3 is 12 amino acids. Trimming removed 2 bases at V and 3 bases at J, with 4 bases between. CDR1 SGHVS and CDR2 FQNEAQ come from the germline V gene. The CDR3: CASSLSHTEAFF. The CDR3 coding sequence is TGTGCCAGCAGCTTATCCCACACTGAAGCTTTCTTT.

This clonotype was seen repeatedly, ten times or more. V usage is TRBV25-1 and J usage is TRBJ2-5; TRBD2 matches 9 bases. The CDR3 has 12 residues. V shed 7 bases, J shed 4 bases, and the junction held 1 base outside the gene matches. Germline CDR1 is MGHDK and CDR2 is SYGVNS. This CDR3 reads CASTAGGETQYF. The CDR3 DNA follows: TGTGCCAGCACAGCGGGAGGAGAGACCCAGTACTTC.

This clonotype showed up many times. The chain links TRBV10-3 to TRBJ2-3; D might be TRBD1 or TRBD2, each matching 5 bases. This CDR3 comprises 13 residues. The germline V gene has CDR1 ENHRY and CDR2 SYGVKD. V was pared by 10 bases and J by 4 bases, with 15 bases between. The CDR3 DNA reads TGTGCCACCAACAGCTTGGGGGCAGATACGCAGTATTTT. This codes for CATNSLGADTQYF.

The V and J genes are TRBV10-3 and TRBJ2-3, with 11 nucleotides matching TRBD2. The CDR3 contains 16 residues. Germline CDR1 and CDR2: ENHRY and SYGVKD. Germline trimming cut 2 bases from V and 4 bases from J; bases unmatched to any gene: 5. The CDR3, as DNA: TGTGCCATCAGTGAGGTAGCGGGGGGGCCATCAGATACGCAGTATTTT. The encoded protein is CAISEVAGGPSDTQYF.

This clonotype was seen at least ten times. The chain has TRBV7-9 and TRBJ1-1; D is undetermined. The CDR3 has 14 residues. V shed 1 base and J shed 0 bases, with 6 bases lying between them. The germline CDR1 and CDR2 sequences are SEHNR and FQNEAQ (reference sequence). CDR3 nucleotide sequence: TGTGCCAGCAGCTTAGGGAACATGAACACTGAAGCTTTCTTT. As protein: CASSLGNMNTEAFF.

This CDR3 reads CASSSITGGGNEKLFF. The CDR3 bases are TGTGCCAGCAGTTCGATAACAGGGGGCGGTAATGAAAAACTGTTTTTT. The chain employs TRBV27 and TRBJ1-4; 9 nucleotides agree with TRBD1. CDR3 size: 16 residues. V lost 4 bases to trimming and J lost 4 bases; unmatched junction nucleotides: 7. Germline values: CDR1 MNHEY, CDR2 SMNVEV (reference sequence).

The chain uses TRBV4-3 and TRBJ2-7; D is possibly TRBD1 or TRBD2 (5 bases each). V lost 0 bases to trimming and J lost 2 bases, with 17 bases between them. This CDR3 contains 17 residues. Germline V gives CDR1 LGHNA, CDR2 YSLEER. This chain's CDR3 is CASSQDLAPQGTYEQYF. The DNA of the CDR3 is TGCGCCAGCAGCCAAGATCTAGCCCCCCAGGGCACCTACGAGCAGTACTTC.

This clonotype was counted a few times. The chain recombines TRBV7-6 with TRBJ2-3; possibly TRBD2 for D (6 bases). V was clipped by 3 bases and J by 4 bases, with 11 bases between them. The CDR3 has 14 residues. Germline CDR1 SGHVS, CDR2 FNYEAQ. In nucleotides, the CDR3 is TGTGCCAGCAGCTTTTTTCCGGGAGCAGATACGCAGTATTTT. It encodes CASSFFPGADTQYF.

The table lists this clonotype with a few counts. CDR3 nucleotide sequence: TGTGCCAGCAGCATAGGACTAGCTAGCGGAATAGAGCAGTACTTC. Amino acids: CASSIGLASGIEQYF. The gene calls are TRBV11-2 and TRBJ2-7; 8 bases are a match to TRBD2. In germline, CDR1 is SGHAT, CDR2 FQNNGV. The CDR3 covers 15 residues. V gave up 5 bases and J gave up 7 bases; unmatched junction bases: 13.

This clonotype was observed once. CDR3 protein: CASSPNVRQLTGEKLFF. Here the CDR3 DNA reads TGTGCCAGCAGCCCCAACGTTAGACAGTTAACGGGGGAAAAACTGTTTTTT. The chain has TRBV7-8 and TRBJ1-4; tentatively, D is TRBD1 (5 bases). The CDR3 consists of 17 residues. CDR1 and CDR2 (germline): SGHVS, FQNEAQ. V was shortened by 5 bases and J by 8 bases, with 24 bases between the two germline ends.